The entry below gives a single T cell receptor beta chain sequence along with its context. Relative to the germline gene, one junction end is altered; a read error may explain this. This sample is part of a study of T cells in Graves' hyperthyroidism and ophthalmopathy. It was RNA transcripts that yielded the amplified TCR beta CDR3 regions. HTBI primers drove first-round RT-PCR of the TCR CDR3. TCRdb used MiXCR to reprocess the multiplex PCR reads, holding one entry per CDR3 protein. The data hold about 700,000 distinct CDR3 sequences, with about 45% observed a single time. This CDR3 spans 15 amino acids. In germline, CDR1 is MNHEY, CDR2 SVGAGI.

The sequence came from an adult man with Graves' disease, either hyperthyroidism or ophthalmopathy (not recorded which). Input material: peripheral blood or thyroid tissue (not recorded which). The chain recombines TRBV6-5 with TRBJ2-5; 8 nucleotides align to TRBD1. CDR3 sequence reads: CATSSGQGKQETQYF. The CDR3 nucleotides are TGTGCCACCAGTTCCGGACAGGGAAAACAAGAGACCCAGTACTTC.